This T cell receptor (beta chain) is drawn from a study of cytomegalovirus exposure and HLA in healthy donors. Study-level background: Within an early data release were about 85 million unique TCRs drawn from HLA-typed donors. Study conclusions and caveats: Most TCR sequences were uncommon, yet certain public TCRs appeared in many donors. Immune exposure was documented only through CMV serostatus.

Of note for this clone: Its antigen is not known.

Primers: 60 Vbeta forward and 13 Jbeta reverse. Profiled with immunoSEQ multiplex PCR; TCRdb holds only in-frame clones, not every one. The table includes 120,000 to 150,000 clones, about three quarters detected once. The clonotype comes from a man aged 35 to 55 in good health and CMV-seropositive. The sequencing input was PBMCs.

The CDR3 coding sequence is TGTGCCAGCAGCGGACCCGGGACTAGCGGGAGTATGGAGCAGTTCTTC. This gives the protein CASSGPGTSGSMEQFF. The chain uses TRBV7-6 and TRBJ2-1; 14 bases are shared with TRBD2. The junction had 10 bases not matched to a gene; V was cut back by 5 bases and J by 10 bases. The CDR3 has 16 amino acids. CDR1 is SGHVS, CDR2 FNYEAQ, per germline.